This TCR beta chain was sequenced for a study of blood T cell repertoires in COVID-19. As for the study in general: Samples came from the United States, Italy and Spain, spanning acute and convalescent COVID-19. Nucleic acid was either cDNA or gDNA, and it came from T cells, B-cell-depleted T cells, or PBMCs.

The CDR3 totals 11 residues. Germline lookup yields CDR1 ENHRY and CDR2 SYGVKD. Deletions cut 11 bases from V and 5 bases from J, with 12 bases between. Seattle-derived patients entered the study during active infection and were followed longitudinally. Original handling: Reference gene primer amplification in the assay estimated nucleated cell counts. TCRdb's copy holds only in-frame clones and misses some; the assay was immunoSEQ multiplex PCR. V, J and clone size reflect that table, while D and trimming were determined from the DNA. The sample lists fewer than 600,000 clones; about 88% were seen once.

The chain couples TRBV10-3 to TRBJ2-5; maybe TRBD1 (5 bases). Input material: peripheral blood. The source of this sequence is a man between 18 and 29 years old with COVID-19, enrolled during active disease. The CDR3 protein is CASGIGETQYF. In DNA form, the CDR3 reads TGTGCCTCAGGGATCGGGGAGACCCAGTACTTC.